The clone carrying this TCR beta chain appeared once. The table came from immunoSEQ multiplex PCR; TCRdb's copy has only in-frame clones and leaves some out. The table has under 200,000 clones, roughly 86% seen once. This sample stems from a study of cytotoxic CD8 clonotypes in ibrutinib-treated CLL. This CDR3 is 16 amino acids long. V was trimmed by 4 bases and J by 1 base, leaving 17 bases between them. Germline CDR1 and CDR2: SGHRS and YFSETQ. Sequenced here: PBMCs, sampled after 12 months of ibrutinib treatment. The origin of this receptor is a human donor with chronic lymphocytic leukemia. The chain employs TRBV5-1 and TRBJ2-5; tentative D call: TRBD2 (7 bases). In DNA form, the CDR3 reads TGCGCCAGCAGCCGGGGGCCTCCGGGGGGCCAAGAGACCCAGTACTTC. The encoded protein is CASSRGPPGGQETQYF.